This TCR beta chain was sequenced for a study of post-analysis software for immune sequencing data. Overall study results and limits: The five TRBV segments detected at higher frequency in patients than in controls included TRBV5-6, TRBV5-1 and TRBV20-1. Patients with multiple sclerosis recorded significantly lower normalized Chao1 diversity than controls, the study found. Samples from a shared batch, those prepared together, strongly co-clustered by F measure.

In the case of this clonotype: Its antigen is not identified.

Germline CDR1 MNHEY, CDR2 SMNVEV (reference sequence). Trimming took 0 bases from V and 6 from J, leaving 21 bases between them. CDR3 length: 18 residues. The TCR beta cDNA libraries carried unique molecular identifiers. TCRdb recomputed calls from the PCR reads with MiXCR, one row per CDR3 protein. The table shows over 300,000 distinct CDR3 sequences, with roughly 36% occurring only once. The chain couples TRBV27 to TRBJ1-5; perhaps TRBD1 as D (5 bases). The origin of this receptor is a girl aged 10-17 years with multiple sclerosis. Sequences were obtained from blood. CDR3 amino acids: CASSLSAFSGRRGQPQHF. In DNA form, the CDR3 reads TGTGCCAGCAGTTTATCAGCATTCTCAGGGAGACGGGGTCAGCCCCAGCATTTT.